This T cell receptor (beta chain) was profiled in a study of vaccination and CD4 T cells after COVID-19. Cultured CD4+ T-cell DNA underwent Oncomine TCR Beta short-read sequencing. MiXCR, applied by TCRdb to the PCR reads, yields one record per CDR3 protein. Of over 15,000 distinct CDR3 sequences listed, 45% to 65% were seen once; the top ten hold approximately 12%. In its sample, this clonotype was seen a few times. Its antigen is unknown. This CDR3 is 15 amino acids long. J gave up 4 bases and V 0 bases, and 3 bases lay outside the gene matches. In germline, CDR1 is SEHNR, CDR2 FQNEAQ (reference sequence). Sample treatment: roughly 10-day PBMC culture with coronavirus spike peptide pools or control peptides (ViraFEST assay).

V is TRBV7-9 and J is TRBJ1-2; 9 bases agree with TRBD1. This clonotype originated in a human donor who had recovered from COVID-19. Source material: CD4+ T cells from blood, cultured in vitro. DNA for the CDR3: TGTGCCAGCAGCTTAGCTGGGACAGGGTTCTATGGCTACACCTTC. Translated, it gives CASSLAGTGFYGYTF.